These 17 T cell receptor beta chains were sequenced from one sample in a study of CD8+ T cells in alopecia areata. RNA extraction was followed by reverse transcription into cDNA, which acted as the sequencing template. Here immunoSEQ multiplex PCR was the method, and the copy in TCRdb shows in-frame clones only, minus some. The table shows around 61,000 clones, with 45% to 55% occurring only once. Material: CD8+ T cells sorted from blood, obtained at week 0. Receptors originate from a human donor with alopecia areata.

This clone was seen a few times. The rearrangement uses TRBV19 and TRBJ1-1; the match to TRBD1 covers 9 bases. Germline V gene data show CDR1 as LNHDA and CDR2 as SQIVND (reference sequence). Trimming took 7 bases from V and 2 from J; bases not matched to a gene: 5. The CDR3 sequence is 14 residues long. The CDR3 here is CASTTTGGNTEAFF. CDR3 DNA sequence: TGTGCCAGTACCACTACAGGGGGCAACACTGAAGCTTTCTTT.

The chain employs TRBV5-1 and TRBJ2-3; D gene uncertain. There are 15 residues in the CDR3. Trimming removed 4 bases from V and 3 bases from J, with 15 bases in between. Germline V gives CDR1 SGHRS, CDR2 YFSETQ. The CDR3 region is CASSVAGVWTDTQYF. In nucleotides, the CDR3 is TGCGCCAGCAGCGTGGCTGGAGTTTGGACAGATACGCAGTATTTT. Looking up the rest from reference TRBV5-1 and TRBJ2-3 gives the full variable domain: KAGVTQTPRYLIKTRGQQVTLSCSPISGHRSVSWYQQTPGQGLQFLFEYFSETQRNKGNFPGRFSGRQFSNSRSEMNVSTLELGDSALYLCASSVAGVWTDTQYFGPGTRLTVL.

This clone was recorded a few times. Here the CDR3 DNA reads TGTGCCAGCAGCTTCAGTGGTAGCGGGACGTACGAGCAGTACTTC. Protein product: CASSFSGSGTYEQYF. The chain combines TRBV11-1 with TRBJ2-7; 8 bases line up with TRBD2. Germline V gene lookup returns CDR1 SGHAT and CDR2 FQDESV (reference sequence). The CDR3 runs 15 residues. V was pared by 3 bases and J by 4 bases, with 8 bases of the junction left unmatched.

This clone was counted between two and nine times. The sample has other DNA sequences that encode this CDR3 too. This chain's CDR3 is CASSVGSGSGETQYF. The CDR3 region has the DNA TGTGCCAGCAGCGTAGGTAGCGGGAGTGGTGAGACCCAGTACTTC. The gene calls are TRBV9 and TRBJ2-5; 9 positions match TRBD2. In germline, CDR1 is SGDLS, CDR2 YYNGEE. The CDR3 sequence is 15 residues long. J was trimmed by 5 bases and V by 0 bases; bases with no gene match: 5.

The J gene is TRBJ2-7, the V gene TRBV28, with 7 bases aligning to TRBD2. The length of the CDR3 is 18 residues. Unmatched junction bases numbered 20, after V lost 4 bases and J lost 5 bases. Germline V gene lookup returns CDR1 MDHEN and CDR2 SYDVKM. In DNA form, the CDR3 reads TGTGCCAGCAGTTCTTCCGGACGGACCCTAGCGGTGCATAACGAGCAGTACTTC. This gives the protein CASSSSGRTLAVHNEQYF.

J is TRBJ2-3 and V is TRBV30; TRBD2 matches 7 bases. After removal of 1 base from V and 0 bases from J, the junction contained 1 base not matched to a gene. Germline V lookup: CDR1 GTSNPN, CDR2 SVGIG (reference sequence). The CDR3 covers 14 residues. The CDR3 loop is CAWSELASTDTQYF. In DNA form, the CDR3 reads TGTGCCTGGAGTGAACTAGCGAGCACAGATACGCAGTATTTT. Variable domain in full (rest from reference TRBV30 and TRBJ2-3): SQTIHQWPATLVQPVGSPLSLECTVEGTSNPNLYWYRQAAGRGLQLLFYSVGIGQISSEVPQNLSASRPQDRQFILSSKKLLLSDSGFYLCAWSELASTDTQYFGPGTRLTVL.

The chain employs TRBV2 and TRBJ1-5; 7 bases line up with TRBD1. The junction had 10 bases not matched to a gene; V was cut back by 5 bases and J by 0 bases. In germline, CDR1 is SNHLY, CDR2 FYNNEI. The CDR3 runs 17 residues. The CDR3 region is CASSSREQGYSNQPQHF. In DNA form, the CDR3 reads TGTGCCAGCAGTTCTCGTGAACAGGGGTATAGCAATCAGCCCCAGCATTTT.

The CDR3 DNA follows: TGTGCCAGCAGCCCCCACGACAGCTCCTACGAGCAGTACTTC. Amino acid sequence: CASSPHDSSYEQYF. The genes are TRBV9 and TRBJ2-7, with a tentative D call TRBD1 (5 bases). The CDR3 loop spans 14 amino acids. Trimming took off 4 bases at V and 0 bases at J, with 11 bases between the two ends. Germline-derived CDR1 and CDR2 are SGDLS and YYNGEE.

This chain connects TRBV28 to TRBJ2-5, with a possible D match to TRBD2 (7 bases). Germline assignment: CDR1 MDHEN and CDR2 SYDVKM. V dropped 6 bases and J dropped 5 bases, with 25 bases sitting between them. The CDR3 has 17 amino acids. The CDR3 sequence: CASSSNARGGAGETQYF. For the CDR3, the DNA is TGTGCCAGCAGCTCGAACGCGCGCGGGGGCGCCGGGGAGACCCAGTACTTC.

V and J are TRBV5-1 and TRBJ2-7; D is uncertain. The CDR3 length is 16 residues. Per the germline V gene, CDR1 is SGHRS and CDR2 is YFSETQ. Trimming left V 0 bases short and J 0 bases short, with 13 bases between. CDR3: CASSLVQNPLSYEQYF. In DNA form, the CDR3 reads TGCGCCAGCAGCTTGGTACAGAACCCCCTCTCCTACGAGCAGTACTTC.

The chain has TRBV19 and TRBJ2-7, with D perhaps given as TRBD1 or TRBD2 (5 bases each). CDR1 is LNHDA, CDR2 SQIVND, per germline (reference sequence). CDR3 length: 15 amino acids. Trimming removed 9 bases from V and 0 bases from J, with 18 bases in between. The CDR3 loop is CASTTGTSSSYEQYF. The CDR3 DNA follows: TGTGCCAGCACGACCGGGACGTCAAGCTCCTACGAGCAGTACTTC.

V gene TRBV16 combines with J gene TRBJ2-7; 10 bases agree with TRBD1. This CDR3 is built from 13 residues. Trimming at V came to 4 bases and at J to 6 bases, leaving 3 bases not matched to a gene. Germline CDR1 is KGHSY and CDR2 is FQNENV. The CDR3 loop is CASSPGDRGEQYF. Here the CDR3 DNA reads TGTGCCAGCAGCCCCGGGGACAGGGGCGAGCAGTACTTC.

The chain joins TRBV6-5 to TRBJ1-2; unclear D gene. The CDR3 runs 16 residues. Germline loops: CDR1 MNHEY, CDR2 SVGAGI. Deletions cut 2 bases from V and 7 bases from J, with 20 bases between. CDR3 protein: CASSYSPTVDRFGYTF. CDR3 bases: TGTGCCAGCAGTTACAGCCCCACGGTAGACCGCTTTGGCTACACCTTC.

The chain couples TRBV30 to TRBJ2-1, with no clear D. This CDR3 is 12 amino acids long. Germline V lookup: CDR1 GTSNPN, CDR2 SVGIG (reference sequence). The V end lost 5 bases, the J end lost 7 bases, and 12 bases lay between the germline ends. CDR3 DNA: TGTGCCTGGGGAGACATTACAAATGAGCAGTTCTTC. This encodes CAWGDITNEQFF.

The chain joins TRBV4-2 to TRBJ2-1; 7 nucleotides match TRBD1. Germline V gives CDR1 LGHNA, CDR2 YNFKEQ. Trimming at V came to 8 bases and at J to 7 bases, leaving 14 bases not matched to a gene. This CDR3 comprises 15 residues. In DNA, the CDR3 is TGTGCCAGCGGGACCGGGACAGCGAGTACTAATGAGCAGTTCTTC. It codes for CASGTGTASTNEQFF.

This clone came up a few times. CDR3 in DNA: TGTGCCAGCAGTGAATTTCGGGCGGGAGGTTCCTACGAGCAGTACTTC. It codes for CASSEFRAGGSYEQYF. The V call is TRBV6-1, the J call TRBJ2-7; 8 nucleotides line up with TRBD2. The CDR3 has 16 residues. V lost 2 bases to trimming and J lost 1 base; unmatched junction nucleotides: 7. The germline V gene encodes CDR1 MNHNS and CDR2 SASEGT.

The V and J genes are TRBV30 and TRBJ1-4; possibly TRBD1 for D (6 bases). The CDR3 is 13 amino acids. The V end was cut by 5 bases, the J end by 8 bases, with 15 bases between. Germline CDR1 reads GTSNPN; CDR2 reads SVGIG (reference sequence). The CDR3 loop reads CAWVGTPGEKLFF. Here the CDR3 DNA reads TGTGCCTGGGTTGGGACACCCGGCGAAAAACTGTTTTTT.